These 3 T cell receptor beta chains originate from one sample sequenced in a study of blood T cells in healthy people across ages. The second PCR ran roughly 7 to 12 cycles with a sample-barcoded 5' primer and J-beta primers. TCRdb passed the 5' RACE reads through MiXCR, listing each CDR3 protein once. The sample has over 600,000 distinct CDR3 sequences; roughly three fifths are singletons. The specimen sequenced was blood. These receptor sequences come from a man aged 35 to 55 in good health.

The chain uses TRBV7-8 and TRBJ2-7; 14 bases agree with TRBD2. With V trimmed by 3 bases and J by 3 bases, 7 bases remained unmatched. Germline V lookup: CDR1 SGHVS, CDR2 FQNEAQ. CDR3 length: 17 amino acids. The CDR3 loop is CASSLNSGTSGSYEQYF. The CDR3 region has the DNA TGTGCCAGCAGCTTGAACTCCGGGACTAGCGGGAGCTACGAGCAGTACTTC.

V gene TRBV12-3 or TRBV12-4 combines with J gene TRBJ2-7, with 8 nucleotides matching TRBD2. The CDR3 runs 16 residues. V shed 6 bases and J 2 bases; nucleotides not matched to a gene: 12. As DNA, the CDR3 is TGTGCCAGCAGCTATACGTCCACTAGCGGACCCTACGAGCAGTACTTC. Translated: CASSYTSTSGPYEQYF.

The V gene is TRBV2, the J gene TRBJ1-2, with a tentative D call TRBD1 (6 bases). Germline V gives CDR1 SNHLY, CDR2 FYNNEI. This CDR3 has 13 residues. Deletions cut 6 bases from V and 7 bases from J, with 15 bases between. The CDR3 loop reads CASRTGQGSGYTF. In nucleotides, the CDR3 is TGTGCCAGCAGGACGGGGCAGGGGTCTGGCTACACCTTC.